A single sample is the source of the 7 T cell receptor beta chains below, sequenced in a study of T cell repertoires in cytomegalovirus infection. A single record per CDR3 protein comes from TCRdb applying MiXCR to the reads. This sample carries 130,000 or so distinct CDR3 sequences, about 6.1% of them seen once, and the ten largest clones take about a sixth. The sequencing input was PBMCs. The source is a human donor in good health (CMV status not recorded). Some clones in this sample may be carry-over from other donors' samples.

This clonotype was seen repeatedly, ten times or more. The chain uses TRBV27 and TRBJ2-7; 7 nucleotides line up with TRBD1. Germline trimming cut 8 bases from V and 1 base from J; bases unmatched to any gene: 5. Germline V gene lookup returns CDR1 MNHEY and CDR2 SMNVEV (reference sequence). The length of the CDR3 is 13 residues. Here the CDR3 DNA reads TGTGCCAGCGCGGACAGGAGTTCCTACGAGCAGTACTTC. Translation: CASADRSSYEQYF.

This clonotype was counted at least ten times. V gene TRBV20-1 combines with J gene TRBJ2-5; TRBD2 matches at 10 bases. The trim removed 6 bases at V and 7 bases at J, leaving 14 bases unmatched. Germline V lookup: CDR1 DFQATT, CDR2 SNEGSKA (reference sequence). The CDR3 length is 15 residues. CDR3: CSAATGTSAAGTQYF. In nucleotides, the CDR3 is TGCAGTGCAGCTACCGGGACTAGCGCGGCCGGGACCCAGTACTTC.

This clonotype was picked up many times. The chain uses TRBV20-1 and TRBJ1-2; D perhaps matches TRBD1 (6 bases). CDR3 length equals 11 residues. Germline CDR1 DFQATT, CDR2 SNEGSKA (reference sequence). Trimming pared 3 bases from V and 8 bases from J, leaving 10 bases between. The CDR3 is CSARLQGGYTF. Here the CDR3 DNA reads TGCAGTGCTAGGTTACAGGGAGGCTACACCTTC.

This clonotype was detected a few times. The rearrangement links TRBV6-5 to TRBJ2-1; D gene ambiguous. CDR3 length: 13 residues. Per germline, CDR1 MNHEY and CDR2 SVGAGI. V lost 6 bases, J lost 10 bases, and 16 bases lay in between. Here the CDR3 DNA reads TGTGCCAGCAGACTCGGTCATCCCGGAGAGCAGTTCTTC. Encoded protein: CASRLGHPGEQFF.

The CDR3 reads CASSGTGEVGYGYTF. The CDR3 nucleotides read TGCGCCAGCAGCGGGACAGGGGAGGTCGGCTATGGCTACACCTTC. The rearrangement uses TRBV5-1 and TRBJ1-2; TRBD1 matches at 10 bases. There are 15 residues in the CDR3. From germline, CDR1 is SGHRS and CDR2 YFSETQ. Germline trimming cut 4 bases from V and 4 bases from J; bases unmatched to any gene: 7. Complete variable domain (other parts from reference TRBV5-1 and TRBJ1-2): KAGVTQTPRYLIKTRGQQVTLSCSPISGHRSVSWYQQTPGQGLQFLFEYFSETQRNKGNFPGRFSGRQFSNSRSEMNVSTLELGDSALYLCASSGTGEVGYGYTFGSGTRLTVV.

This clonotype showed up just a few times. This sequence joins TRBV2 and TRBJ2-7, with D unresolved. This CDR3 spans 10 amino acids. Trimming stripped 3 bases from V and 5 bases from J, with 2 bases between. Germline CDR1 and CDR2: SNHLY and FYNNEI. CDR3 in amino acids: CASSEDEQYF. In nucleotides, the CDR3 is TGTGCCAGCAGTGAGGACGAGCAGTACTTC.

Many counts were recorded for this clonotype. The chain joins TRBV2 to TRBJ2-4; D is unclear. The germline V gene has CDR1 SNHLY and CDR2 FYNNEI. The CDR3 length is 15 residues. Trimming left V 1 base short and J 0 bases short, with 7 bases between. The CDR3 loop is CASSEDSSAKNIQYF. The CDR3 DNA reads as TGTGCCAGCAGTGAAGACAGTTCAGCCAAAAACATTCAGTACTTC.